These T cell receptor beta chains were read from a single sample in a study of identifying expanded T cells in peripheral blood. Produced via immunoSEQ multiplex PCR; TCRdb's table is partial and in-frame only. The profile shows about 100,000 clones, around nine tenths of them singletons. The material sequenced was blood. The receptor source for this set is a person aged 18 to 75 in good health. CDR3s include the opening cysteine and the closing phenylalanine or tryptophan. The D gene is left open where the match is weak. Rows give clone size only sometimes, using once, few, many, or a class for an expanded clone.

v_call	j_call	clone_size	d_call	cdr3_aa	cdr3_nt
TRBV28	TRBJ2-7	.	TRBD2	CASSLLAGEDEQYF	TGTGCCAGCAGTTTACTAGCGGGAGAGGACGAGCAGTACTTC
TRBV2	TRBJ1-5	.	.	CASTQQGPWDQPQHF	TGTGCCAGCACGCAGCAGGGACCGTGGGATCAGCCCCAGCATTTT
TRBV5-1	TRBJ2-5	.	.	CASSLDGLQETQYF	TGCGCCAGCAGCTTGGATGGTCTCCAAGAGACCCAGTACTTC
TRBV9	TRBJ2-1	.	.	CASSLAPYNEQFF	TGTGCCAGCAGTCTGGCCCCCTACAATGAGCAGTTCTTC
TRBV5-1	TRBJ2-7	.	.	CASSLDHEQYF	TGCGCCAGCAGCTTGGACCACGAGCAGTACTTC
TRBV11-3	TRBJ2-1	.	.	CASSLDSASENEQFF	TGTGCCAGCAGCTTAGATTCTGCTAGCGAGAATGAGCAGTTCTTC
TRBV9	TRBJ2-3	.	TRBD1	CASSVGQGVLGTDTQYF	TGTGCCAGCAGCGTAGGACAGGGGGTTTTGGGCACAGATACGCAGTATTTT
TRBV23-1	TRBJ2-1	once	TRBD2	CASSLFGRKSGSGDEQFF	TGCGCCAGCAGCCTTTTCGGACGGAAGAGCGGGAGTGGCGATGAGCAGTTCTTC
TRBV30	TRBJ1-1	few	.	CAWSVHEGTEAFF	TGTGCCTGGAGTGTACATGAGGGGACTGAAGCTTTCTTT
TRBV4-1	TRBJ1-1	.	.	CASSQAGGPMNTEAFF	TGCGCCAGCAGCCAAGCCGGTGGGCCCATGAACACTGAAGCTTTCTTT
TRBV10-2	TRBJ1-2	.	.	CASSMEGRDYGYTF	TGCGCCAGCAGTATGGAGGGGAGGGACTATGGCTACACCTTC
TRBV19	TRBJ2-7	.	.	CASSIQGQTYEQYF	TGTGCCAGTAGTATTCAAGGACAGACCTACGAGCAGTACTTC
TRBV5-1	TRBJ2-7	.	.	CASSYDQGLGNYEQYF	TGCGCCAGCAGCTATGACCAGGGGTTGGGGAACTACGAGCAGTACTTC
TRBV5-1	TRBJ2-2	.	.	CASSRYDSNTGELFF	TGCGCCAGCAGCCGTTATGACAGTAACACCGGGGAGCTGTTTTTT
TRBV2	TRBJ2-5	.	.	CASSEARGSQETQYF	TGTGCCAGCAGTGAAGCGAGGGGGTCACAGGAGACCCAGTACTTC
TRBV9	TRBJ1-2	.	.	CASSAPRGSLYGYTF	TGTGCCAGCAGCGCCCCCCGGGGGTCCCTCTATGGCTACACCTTC
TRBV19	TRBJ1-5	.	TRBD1	CASSRQGATSNQPQHF	TGTGCCAGTAGTAGACAGGGGGCCACTAGCAATCAGCCCCAGCATTTT
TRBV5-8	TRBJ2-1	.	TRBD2	CASSFWRTSGRGYNEQFF	TGTGCCAGCAGCTTCTGGCGGACTAGCGGGAGGGGATACAATGAGCAGTTCTTC
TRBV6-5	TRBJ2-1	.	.	CASSRDRFYNEQFF	TGTGCCAGCAGTCGCGACAGGTTCTACAATGAGCAGTTCTTC
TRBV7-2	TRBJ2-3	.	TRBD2	CASSLVPLAGYTDTQYF	TGTGCCAGCAGCTTAGTCCCCCTAGCGGGATACACAGATACGCAGTATTTT
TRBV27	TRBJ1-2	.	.	CASKRRDRTDGYTF	TGTGCCAGCAAGAGACGGGACCGAACCGATGGCTACACCTTC
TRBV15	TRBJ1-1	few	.	CATSRDGPNTEAFF	TGTGCCACCAGCAGAGACGGGCCGAACACTGAAGCTTTCTTT
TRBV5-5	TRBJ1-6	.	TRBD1	CASSLRRTGRLYNNSPLHF	TGTGCCAGCAGCTTGAGGCGGACAGGGAGGCTTTATAATAATTCACCCCTCCACTTT
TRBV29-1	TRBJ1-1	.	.	CSATPGPNTEAFF	TGCAGCGCTACTCCGGGGCCGAACACTGAAGCTTTCTTT
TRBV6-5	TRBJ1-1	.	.	CASSSGTMNTEAFF	TGTGCCAGCAGCTCCGGGACTATGAACACTGAAGCTTTCTTT
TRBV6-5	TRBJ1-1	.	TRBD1	CASRRGTENTEAFF	TGTGCCAGCAGAAGGGGGACAGAGAACACTGAAGCTTTCTTT
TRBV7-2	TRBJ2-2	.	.	CASSAQGNTGELFF	TGTGCCAGCAGCGCACAGGGGAACACCGGGGAGCTGTTTTTT
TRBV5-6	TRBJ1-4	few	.	CASSFGGLLGEKLFF	TGTGCCAGCAGCTTCGGGGGGCTGTTGGGTGAAAAACTGTTTTTT
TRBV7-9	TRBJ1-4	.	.	CASSLGKESEKLFF	TGTGCCAGCAGCTTAGGGAAGGAGAGTGAAAAACTGTTTTTT
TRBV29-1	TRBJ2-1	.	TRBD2	CSVVGGRTSYNEQFF	TGCAGCGTTGTGGGCGGGAGGACATCCTACAATGAGCAGTTCTTC
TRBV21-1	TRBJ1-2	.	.	CATGHAGENYGYTF	TGTGCTACAGGACATGCTGGTGAGAACTATGGCTACACCTTC
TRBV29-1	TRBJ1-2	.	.	CSVQRVRYGYTF	TGCAGCGTCCAAAGGGTTCGCTATGGCTACACCTTC
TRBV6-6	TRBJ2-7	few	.	CASRSLAYEQYF	TGTGCCAGCAGGAGCCTGGCCTACGAGCAGTACTTC
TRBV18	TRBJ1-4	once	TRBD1	CASSPRWTGPNEKLFF	TGTGCCAGCTCACCACGCTGGACAGGGCCGAATGAAAAACTGTTTTTT
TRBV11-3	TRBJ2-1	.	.	CASSKGGRTYNEQFF	TGTGCCAGCAGCAAGGGGGGTCGAACCTACAATGAGCAGTTCTTC
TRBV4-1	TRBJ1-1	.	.	CASSRVRGNTEAFF	TGCGCCAGCAGCCGAGTCAGGGGGAACACTGAAGCTTTCTTT
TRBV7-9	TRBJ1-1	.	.	CASSLAQGIRNTEAFF	TGTGCCAGCAGCTTAGCTCAGGGGATTAGGAACACTGAAGCTTTCTTT
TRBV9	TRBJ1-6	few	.	CASSVGDPVLSPLHF	TGTGCCAGCAGCGTAGGGGACCCGGTGCTGTCACCCCTCCACTTT
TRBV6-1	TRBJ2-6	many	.	CASSDGGSGANVLTF	TGTGCCAGCAGTGACGGCGGCTCTGGGGCCAACGTCCTGACTTTC
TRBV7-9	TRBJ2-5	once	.	CASSLDTQKQETQYF	TGTGCCAGCAGCTTAGATACTCAGAAACAAGAGACCCAGTACTTC
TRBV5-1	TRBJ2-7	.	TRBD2	CASSLEVTSGGYEQYF	TGCGCCAGCAGCTTGGAGGTGACTAGCGGGGGGTACGAGCAGTACTTC
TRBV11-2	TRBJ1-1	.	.	CASSSYLKGTEAFF	TGTGCCAGCAGCTCGTACCTCAAGGGGACTGAAGCTTTCTTT
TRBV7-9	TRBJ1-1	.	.	CASSSNRENTEAFF	TGTGCCAGCAGCTCGAACAGGGAGAACACTGAAGCTTTCTTT
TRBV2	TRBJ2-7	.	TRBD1	CASSMGQVPHEQYF	TGTGCCAGCAGTATGGGACAGGTCCCGCACGAGCAGTACTTC
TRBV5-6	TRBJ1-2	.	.	CASSLKGSWGFGYTF	TGTGCCAGCAGCTTGAAGGGGAGTTGGGGGTTCGGATACACCTTC
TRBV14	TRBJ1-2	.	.	CASSPKTSRVLPGYTF	TGTGCCAGCAGCCCAAAAACTTCCAGGGTTTTGCCCGGCTACACCTTC
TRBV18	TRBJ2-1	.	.	CASSPPGLGGHNEQFF	TGTGCCAGCTCACCACCCGGACTCGGAGGGCACAATGAGCAGTTCTTC